This passage covers 9 T cell receptor beta chains from one sample sequenced in a study of cytomegalovirus exposure and HLA in healthy donors. Primers included in the PCR were 60 Vbeta and 13 Jbeta primers. The assay was immunoSEQ multiplex PCR, and TCRdb's table has in-frame clones only and misses some. The table lists 60,000 to 80,000 clones, less than 70% of them singletons. The source material was PBMCs. The receptors stem from a man aged 25-40 years in good health and CMV-seronegative.

The chain employs TRBV7-9 and TRBJ2-1; maybe TRBD2 (6 bases). Trimming pared 6 bases from V and 2 bases from J, leaving 14 bases between. The CDR3 is 15 amino acids. CDR1 is SEHNR and CDR2 is FQNEAQ in the germline V gene (reference sequence). In DNA form, the CDR3 reads TGTGCCAGCAGTTCTAGGGGAGGCGCCTACAATGAGCAGTTCTTC. Amino acid sequence: CASSSRGGAYNEQFF.

Here the CDR3 reads CASSQRGTGDTGELFF. In DNA form, the CDR3 reads TGCGCCAGCAGCCAACGTGGGACAGGGGACACCGGGGAGCTGTTTTTT. The chain links TRBV4-1 to TRBJ2-2, with 10 positions matching TRBD1. The CDR3 totals 16 residues. The germline CDR1 and CDR2 sequences are MGHRA and YSYEKL. Trimming took 2 bases from V and 3 from J; bases not matched to a gene: 3.

Only one count was recorded for this clone. A junction end diverges from the germline sequence, so it may reflect a read error. This sample includes further DNA sequences coding for the same CDR3. The rearrangement joins TRBV9 to TRBJ1-1; tentative D call: TRBD1 (6 bases). The CDR3 is 15 amino acids. CDR1 is SGDLS, CDR2 YYNGEE, per germline. The CDR3 is CASSERQVGGGEAFF. In nucleotides, the CDR3 is TGTGCCAGCAGCGAGAGACAGGTTGGTGGCGGTGAAGCTTTTTTT.

This clone showed up just a few times. V gene TRBV18 combines with J gene TRBJ1-4; D is possibly TRBD1 (5 bases). Germline CDR1 KGHSH, CDR2 LQKENI. V shed 2 bases and J shed 8 bases, with 12 bases lying between them. The CDR3 totals 14 residues. CDR3 region: CASSPKGVQEKLFF. DNA for the CDR3: TGTGCCAGCTCACCAAAAGGGGTCCAAGAAAAACTGTTTTTT.

The chain uses TRBV5-6 and TRBJ2-3; D is possibly TRBD1 (5 bases). The length of the CDR3 is 13 residues. Between the trimmed V and J ends, which lost 3 bases and 5 bases, there was a span of 10 bases. Germline lookup yields CDR1 SGHDT and CDR2 YYEEEE. CDR3 in amino acids: CASSYGHGDTQYF. For the CDR3, the DNA is TGTGCCAGCAGCTACGGACACGGAGATACGCAGTATTTT.

The genes are TRBV6-5 and TRBJ1-1; D ambiguous. The CDR3 loop spans 14 amino acids. The germline V gene has CDR1 MNHEY and CDR2 SVGAGI. Trimming stripped 2 bases from V and 5 bases from J, with 12 bases between. The CDR3, as DNA: TGTGCCAGCAGTTACGAGGCGGTCACGACTGAAGCTTTCTTT. Amino acid sequence: CASSYEAVTTEAFF.

J is TRBJ1-2 and V is TRBV6-5; 7 bases line up with TRBD1. Losses at the gene ends were 0 bases for V and 6 bases for J; bases not matched to a gene: 7. Germline values: CDR1 MNHEY, CDR2 SVGAGI. CDR3 length equals 15 residues. The CDR3 sequence is CASSYSGRGQDGYTF. The CDR3 bases are TGTGCCAGCAGTTACTCGGGTAGGGGGCAGGATGGCTACACCTTC.

V is TRBV18 and J is TRBJ2-5; D is possibly TRBD2 (6 bases). The CDR3 extends over 16 amino acids. Germline-derived CDR1 and CDR2 are KGHSH and LQKENI. V lost 1 base to trimming and J lost 5 bases, with 17 bases between them. This chain's CDR3 is CASSPLASENPETQYF. The CDR3 nucleotides are TGTGCCAGCTCACCACTGGCTAGCGAGAATCCGGAGACCCAGTACTTC.

This clone has just a few counts. J is TRBJ2-1 and V is TRBV9, with D maybe TRBD1 (5 bases). V dropped 9 bases and J dropped 8 bases, with 21 bases sitting between them. The CDR3 covers 14 residues. Germline V gene sequence: CDR1 SGDLS, CDR2 YYNGEE. CDR3 region: CATSLGPNRDEQFF. Written as DNA, the CDR3 is TGTGCCACGAGTCTGGGGCCGAATCGGGATGAGCAGTTCTTC.